This entry is about one T cell receptor (beta chain). The antigen remains undetermined. The CDR3 sequence is 12 residues long. The V end lost 4 bases, the J end lost 7 bases, and 11 bases lay between the germline ends. CDR1 and CDR2 from the germline V gene are SGHAT and FQDESV (reference sequence). This sample is drawn from a study of T cell repertoires in cytomegalovirus infection. The overall study: Selected CMV epitopes included recently identified HLA-C-restricted ones as well as well-studied HLA-B-restricted ones. In public TCR beta signatures, there were indications of both CMV infection and matching HLA type. Study-wide findings and caveats: Dominating the ex vivo response were TCR beta clonotypes that were CMV-specific and HLA-C-restricted. Cumulated frequencies of public TCR beta families served to identify carriers of CMV plus the relevant HLA.

TCRdb recomputed calls from the reads with MiXCR, one row per CDR3 protein. The sample has just over 450,000 distinct CDR3 sequences; 42% are singletons. The chain combines TRBV11-1 with TRBJ2-7; perhaps TRBD1 as D (7 bases). This TCR came from a human donor in good health (CMV status not recorded). Some clones in this sample may be carry-over from other donors' samples. The input for sequencing was cultured PBMCs, taken from culture after CMV antigen stimulation. CDR3 sequence: CASSSQGREQYF. CDR3 DNA: TGTGCCAGCAGCTCACAGGGGAGGGAGCAGTACTTC. The whole variable domain, remainder taken from reference TRBV11-1 and TRBJ2-7, is EAEVAQSPRYKITEKSQAVAFWCDPISGHATLYWYRQILGQGPELLVQFQDESVVDDSQLPKDRFSAERLKGVDSTLKIQPAELGDSAMYLCASSSQGREQYFGPGTRLTVT.